This T cell receptor beta chain comes out of a study of tumor and adjacent non-tumor tissue in lung cancer (dated by TCRdb to about 2018). General notes on the study: By cancer type, the cohort comprised eleven to twelve adenocarcinoma patients, a couple of squamous cell carcinoma patients and 1 small cell lung cancer patient. For each patient, one tumor sample and one normal lung sample were taken, giving about 31 paired specimens that underwent TCRbeta CDR3 sequencing. A total of 95 million to 150 million productive TCRbeta reads were generated by sequencing, corresponding to an average of approximately 4 million reads per sample. The 15 or so patients were aged roughly 30 to 85 years, included approximately ten men and 5 women, and had TNM stage I to III disease. Using bulk TCRbeta repertoires from some 15 lung cancer patients, the study set lung tumor tissue side by side with matched distant non-tumor lung tissue. Beyond this particular receptor, the publication reports: In normal lung, the top 100 clones accounted for a significantly larger cumulative share of the repertoire than in tumor tissue. Younger patients had significantly higher TCR diversity, and higher tumor TCR diversity was associated with shorter overall and disease-free survival. The cohort had only about 14 patients, and the authors noted that larger samples and more detailed clinical data are needed. Neither the sequencing platform nor unique molecular identifiers are named or mentioned anywhere in the methods. TCR diversity (inverse Simpson) was significantly higher in tumor than in normal lung tissue (roughly 430 vs 170, P = 0.0075, Mann-Whitney U test). Peripheral blood was not sequenced, so blood TCRbeta repertoires were not examined in the lung cancer patients of the study.

Bulk unsorted tissue served as the source for RNA extraction, and RNA quality was assessed using a NanoDrop ND-1000 and an Agilent 2100. Newly diagnosed lung cancer patients without prior chemotherapy who had been admitted for thoracic surgery in China between August and November 2014 were enrolled as donors. The study excluded patients who had received radiotherapy or chemotherapy before or who had another cancer at the same time. Surgical tissue pieces of about 1-2.1 cm3 were preserved in RNAlater solution and stored at -80 °C until use. This clonotype was detected only once. Its antigen target is currently unknown. Germline and junction disagree at one end, which may indicate a read error. Measured from the cysteine to the phenylalanine, the CDR3 is 14 residues long. Of all the DNA, just the CDR3 is kept, 42 bases in frame from base 1. The germline V gene (reference sequence) supplies CDR1 LNHDA and CDR2 SQIVND.

Library preparation employed multiplex PCR. TCRdb shows the sequencer as Illumina HiSeq 2500. TCRbeta libraries were constructed through three rounds of nested PCR with primers (Table S4) according to protocols adapted from ARM-PCR. Before sequencing, PCR products of 200-500 bp were cut from the gel and purified using the QIAquick gel extraction kit. In the paper's pipeline: Trimmomatic was used to clean the reads, FLASH was used to merge the reads into complete CDR3 sequences, and MiTCR was used to assign the reads to V(D)J germline segments. Clonal diversity was calculated as the inverse Simpson's index using VDJtools. In-frame sequences lacking a premature stop codon were counted as productive reads. The public reads were reanalyzed by TCRdb: fastp trimming at Q25, MiXCR alignment, in-frame beta chains only. Merged by CDR3 protein, the rows form single entries marked with the most common genes and DNA. These V and J calls rely on TCRdb rather than the paper's analysis. Here the sample has 120,000 or so distinct CDR3 sequences; nearly 85% occur a single time. Around 21% of the sample is in the top ten clones.

Recombination linked TRBV19 to TRBJ1-5; TRBD1 is a possible D gene, resting on 5 matching bases. Material for sequencing was lung tumor tissue. The receptor was derived from a man between 70 and 80 years old with non-small cell lung cancer. The base sequence is TGTGTCAGTAGGCTCGGGGGAAGCAATCAGCCCCGACATTTT. Its coded protein is CVSRLGGSNQPRHF.